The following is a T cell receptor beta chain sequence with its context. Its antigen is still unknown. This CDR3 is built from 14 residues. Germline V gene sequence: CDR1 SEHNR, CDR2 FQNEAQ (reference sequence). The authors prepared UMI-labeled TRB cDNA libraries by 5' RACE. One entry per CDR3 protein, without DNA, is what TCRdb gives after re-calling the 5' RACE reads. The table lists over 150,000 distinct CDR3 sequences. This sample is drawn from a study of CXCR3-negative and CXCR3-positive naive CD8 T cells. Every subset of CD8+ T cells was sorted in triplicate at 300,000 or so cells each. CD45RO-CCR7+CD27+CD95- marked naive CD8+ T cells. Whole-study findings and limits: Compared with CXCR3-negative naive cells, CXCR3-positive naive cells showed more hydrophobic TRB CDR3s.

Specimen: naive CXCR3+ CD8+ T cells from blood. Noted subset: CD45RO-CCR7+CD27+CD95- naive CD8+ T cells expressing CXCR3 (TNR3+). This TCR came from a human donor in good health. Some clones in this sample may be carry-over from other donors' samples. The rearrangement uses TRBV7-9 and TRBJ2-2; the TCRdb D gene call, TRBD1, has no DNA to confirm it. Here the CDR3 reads CASSPQGNTGELFF.